Listed below are T cell receptor beta chains from one sample, sequenced in a study of shared T cell receptors in the human thymus. Using immunoSEQ multiplex PCR, the repertoire was profiled, and TCRdb retains in-frame clones only, with some absent. Among roughly 700,000 clones listed, approximately 88% were seen once. These data were likewise used in another study, on human thymus T cells.

Material for sequencing was thymocytes. The receptors were sampled from a boy younger than two with a congenital heart defect. CDR3s include the opening cysteine and the closing phenylalanine or tryptophan. Rows give clone size only sometimes, using once, few, many, or a class for an expanded clone.

cdr3_length,clone_size,v_call,cdr3_aa
15,NA,TRBV5-4,CASSPGRQRAYEQYF
17,NA,TRBV7-7,CASSPARQGGSGNTIYF
22,NA,TRBV4-3,CASSQGQPYSSGRAEDYNEQFF
13,few,TRBV7-3,CASSFQVGETQYF
16,NA,TRBV25-1,CASSGAEDRAYNEQFF
16,NA,TRBV7-8,CASSLPRRGAGNEQFF
18,NA,TRBV14,CASSHTPGTDSPRNEQFF
14,NA,TRBV4-3,CASSQGPGRNEQYF
14,NA,TRBV28,CASSWTGRAGELFF
16,NA,TRBV5-1,CASSRGPRERTDTQYF
16,NA,TRBV6-1,CASSEAYDRAHYEQYF
17,NA,TRBV28,CASSDREVERSTDTQYF
15,NA,TRBV4-3,CASRTTSGAYNEQFF
15,NA,TRBV4-3,CASSQGSATNEKLFF
16,NA,TRBV27,CASSVGTSGTYNEQFF
13,NA,TRBV18,CASSPTAGNEQFF
17,NA,TRBV10-2,CASSESLAGTPTDTQYF
15,NA,TRBV27,CASSPSGSRSDTQYF
18,few,TRBV15,CATSSPPSTAGGTDTQYF
17,NA,TRBV4-3,CASSQGGGCGRGNEQFF
16,NA,TRBV5-4,CASSWTVQGGYNEQFF
15,NA,TRBV29-1,CSVPRGEPKNTEAFF
13,NA,TRBV6-5,CASSQTVSYEQYF
13,NA,TRBV7-2,CASSLTGGYEQYF
16,NA,TRBV27,CASSLSGGIRAGELFF
15,NA,TRBV4-1,CASSHGGLMNTEAFF
16,once,TRBV5-4,CASSNRGASSYNEQFF
15,NA,TRBV2,CASSGDERVTGELFF
16,NA,TRBV5-1,CASSPGTPKGDNEQFF
14,NA,TRBV10-3,CAISAGTDTYEQYF
14,NA,TRBV28,CASGFPGRGETQYF
13,NA,TRBV27,CASKSHIGDGYTF